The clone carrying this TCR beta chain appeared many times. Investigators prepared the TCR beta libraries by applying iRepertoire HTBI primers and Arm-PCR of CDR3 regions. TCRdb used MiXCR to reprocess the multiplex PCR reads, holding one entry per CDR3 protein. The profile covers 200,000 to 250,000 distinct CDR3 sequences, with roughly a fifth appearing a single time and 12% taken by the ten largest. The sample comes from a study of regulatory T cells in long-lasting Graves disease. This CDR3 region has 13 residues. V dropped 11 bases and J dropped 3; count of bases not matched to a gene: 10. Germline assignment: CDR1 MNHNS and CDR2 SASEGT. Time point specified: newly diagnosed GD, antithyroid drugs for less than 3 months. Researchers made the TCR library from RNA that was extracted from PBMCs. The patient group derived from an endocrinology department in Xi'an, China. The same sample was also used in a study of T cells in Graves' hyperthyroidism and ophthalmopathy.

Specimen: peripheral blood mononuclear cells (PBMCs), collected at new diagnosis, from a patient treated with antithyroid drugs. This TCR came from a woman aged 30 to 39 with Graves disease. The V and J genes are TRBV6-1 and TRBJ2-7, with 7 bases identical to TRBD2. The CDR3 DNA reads TGTGCCGCAACGGGGGGTTTTCGCTACGAGCAGTACTTC. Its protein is CAATGGFRYEQYF.